This T cell receptor (beta chain) was profiled in a study of molecular identifiers for immune sequencing clone quantification. In the study overall: Naive CD8 cell RNA, from roughly 20,000 or 100,000 cells, was split five ways in replicates, with four sequenced.

Germline V gene lookup returns CDR1 DFQATT and CDR2 SNEGSKA (reference sequence). The J segment lost 4 bases and the V segment lost 1 base, leaving 4 bases of the junction unmatched. This CDR3 is 14 amino acids long. TCRdb fed the PCR reads into MiXCR, producing one record per CDR3 protein. The sample contains some 580,000 distinct CDR3 sequences, around 25% of which appear only once. This clonotype appeared many times. The chain couples TRBV20-1 to TRBJ2-7; 10 nucleotides match TRBD1. This TCR was recovered from a human donor in good health. Some libraries in this study had Jurkat cell RNA spiked in. Sequenced input: naive CD8+ T cells from blood, with Jurkat cell RNA spiked in. Described subset: FACS-sorted CD8+CD4-CCR7+CD45RA+ naive T cells. CDR3 DNA: TGCAGTGCTAGAGTGGGGACAGGGGTGTACGAGCAGTACTTC. Translated: CSARVGTGVYEQYF.